Detailed here is one T cell receptor (beta chain). Its antigen is still unknown. This sample stems from a study of CD8 T cells in ankylosing spondylitis. Findings and caveats of the study: Made up of under ten highly homologous variants, a TCR beta motif appeared characteristic of ankylosing spondylitis blood.

TCRdb ran MiXCR on the 5' RACE reads and lists one entry per CDR3 protein. The table records fewer than 500,000 distinct CDR3 sequences, around 24% of them present only once. The CDR3 length is 14 residues. V lost 1 base and J lost 14; bases outside the gene matches: 4. The J gene is TRBJ2-1, the V gene TRBV12-3 or TRBV12-4, with 14 bases matching TRBD2. The source material was blood, either unsorted or a sorted T cell fraction (not recorded which). This clonotype originated in a male donor with ankylosing spondylitis. CDR3 region: CASSLGLAGGSKFF. Here the CDR3 DNA reads TGTGCCAGCAGTTTAGGACTAGCGGGAGGGTCTAAGTTCTTC.